This T cell receptor beta chain is drawn from a study of shared clonotypes between healthy human individuals. Germline loops: CDR1 SNHLY, CDR2 FYNNEI. V was trimmed by 0 bases and J by 4 bases, leaving 9 bases between them. The CDR3 is made up of 14 amino acids. Study-wide points: Donors were few, which limited the genetic and exposure-history diversity represented. Rarefaction indicated that sorted-subset sequencing remained incomplete although depth was large.

Naive CD8 cells comprised CD45RO-negative, CCR7-positively selected cells, excluding terminally differentiated effector memory CD45RA+ cells. On this clone itself: Its matching antigen is unknown. Other nucleotide sequences from this sample produce the same CDR3.

Replicate PCRs from sorted subsets contained approximately 200 ng DNA, which is around 29,000 T cell genomes. Sequencing was performed with immunoSEQ multiplex PCR; in TCRdb, only in-frame clones are kept and a portion is missing. Here the sample spans some 1,900,000 clones, about 94% being singletons. The chain employs TRBV2 and TRBJ1-2; D not certain. Sequencing was done on a sample of naive CD8+ T cells sorted from blood. This receptor was taken from a man aged 18 to 30 in good health. CDR3: CASSEALGGYGYTF. The CDR3 bases are TGTGCCAGCAGTGAAGCGCTTGGCGGCTATGGCTACACCTTC.